The next 2 T cell receptor beta chains were all read from a single sample in a study of T cells after yellow fever vaccination. TCRdb re-called the 5' RACE reads through MiXCR, storing one row per CDR3 protein. Here the sample spans about 240,000 distinct CDR3 sequences, 6.9% being singletons. Material: CD4+ T cells sorted from PBMCs, obtained 15 days after the yellow fever booster vaccination. Every receptor here comes from a man in his thirties or forties who received the YFV17D yellow fever vaccine.

A few counts support this clonotype. The chain couples TRBV11-2 to TRBJ2-2, with D uncertain. Germline-derived CDR1 and CDR2 are SGHAT and FQNNGV. The CDR3 runs to 13 residues. V was cut by 2 bases and J by 5 bases, with 6 bases left in between. CDR3 in amino acids: CASSLMLTGELFF. The CDR3 DNA follows: TGTGCCAGCAGCTTAATGTTAACCGGGGAGCTGTTTTTT.

This clonotype was found a few times. The chain has TRBV5-6 and TRBJ2-3; D perhaps matches TRBD2 (5 bases). In germline, CDR1 is SGHDT, CDR2 YYEEEE. CDR3 length equals 16 residues. V gave up 3 bases and J gave up 2 bases, with 16 bases separating them. The CDR3, as DNA: TGTGCCAGCAGCTATGTCGAGGGCCAATTCACAGATACGCAGTATTTT. It specifies CASSYVEGQFTDTQYF.